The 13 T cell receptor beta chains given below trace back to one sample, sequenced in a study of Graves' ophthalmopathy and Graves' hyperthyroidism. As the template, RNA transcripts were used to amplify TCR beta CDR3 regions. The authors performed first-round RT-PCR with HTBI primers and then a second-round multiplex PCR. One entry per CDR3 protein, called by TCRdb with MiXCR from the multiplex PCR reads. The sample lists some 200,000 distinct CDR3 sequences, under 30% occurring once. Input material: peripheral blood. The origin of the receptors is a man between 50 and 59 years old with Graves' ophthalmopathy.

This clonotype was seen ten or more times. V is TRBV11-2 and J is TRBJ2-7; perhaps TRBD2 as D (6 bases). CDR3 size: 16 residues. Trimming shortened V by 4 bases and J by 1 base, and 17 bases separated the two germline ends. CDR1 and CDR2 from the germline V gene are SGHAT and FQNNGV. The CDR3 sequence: CASSSDPGLRSYEQYF. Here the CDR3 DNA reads TGTGCCAGCAGCTCCGATCCGGGACTGCGATCCTACGAGCAGTACTTC. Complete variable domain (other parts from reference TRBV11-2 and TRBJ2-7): EAGVAQSPRYKIIEKRQSVAFWCNPISGHATLYWYQQILGQGPKLLIQFQNNGVVDDSQLPKDRFSAERLKGVDSTLKIQPAKLEDSAVYLCASSSDPGLRSYEQYFGPGTRLTVT.

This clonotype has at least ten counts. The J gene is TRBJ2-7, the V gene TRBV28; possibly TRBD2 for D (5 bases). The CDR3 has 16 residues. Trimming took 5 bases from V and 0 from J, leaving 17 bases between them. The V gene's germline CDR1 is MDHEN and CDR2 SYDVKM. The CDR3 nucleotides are TGTGCCAGCAGTCCCCAGAAAGTAGCGAGCTCCTACGAGCAGTACTTC. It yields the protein CASSPQKVASSYEQYF.

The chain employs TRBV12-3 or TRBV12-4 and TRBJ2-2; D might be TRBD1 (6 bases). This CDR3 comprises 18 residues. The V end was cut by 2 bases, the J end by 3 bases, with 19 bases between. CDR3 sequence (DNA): TGTGCCAGCAGTTTAATTTTAAGTTGGACAGTTGACACCGGGGAGCTGTTTTTT. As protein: CASSLILSWTVDTGELFF.

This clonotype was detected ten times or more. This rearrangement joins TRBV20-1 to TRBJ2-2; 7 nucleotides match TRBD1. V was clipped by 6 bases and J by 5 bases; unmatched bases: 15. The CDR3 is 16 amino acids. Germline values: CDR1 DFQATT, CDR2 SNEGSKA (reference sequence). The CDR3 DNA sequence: TGCAGTGCCACTACAAGAACGACAGGGTGGACCGGGGAGCTGTTTTTT. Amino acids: CSATTRTTGWTGELFF.

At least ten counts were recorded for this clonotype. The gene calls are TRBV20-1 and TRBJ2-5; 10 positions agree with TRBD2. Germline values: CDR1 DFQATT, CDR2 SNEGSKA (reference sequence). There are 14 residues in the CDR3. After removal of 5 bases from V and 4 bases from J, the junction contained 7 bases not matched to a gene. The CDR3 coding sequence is TGCAGTGCTTTCCTAGCGGGAGTTGGAGAGACCCAGTACTTC. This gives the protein CSAFLAGVGETQYF.

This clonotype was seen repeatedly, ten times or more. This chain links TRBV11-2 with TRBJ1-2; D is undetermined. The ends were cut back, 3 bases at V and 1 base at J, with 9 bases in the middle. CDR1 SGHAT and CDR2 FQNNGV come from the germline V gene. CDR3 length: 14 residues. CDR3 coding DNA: TGTGCCAGCAGCTTCACCGAGATTAACTATGGCTACACCTTC. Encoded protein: CASSFTEINYGYTF.

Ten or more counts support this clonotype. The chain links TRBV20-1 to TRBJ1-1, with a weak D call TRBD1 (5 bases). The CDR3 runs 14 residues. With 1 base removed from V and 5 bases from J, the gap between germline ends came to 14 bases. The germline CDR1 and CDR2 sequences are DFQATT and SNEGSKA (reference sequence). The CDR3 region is CSARGGRGETEAFF. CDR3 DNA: TGCAGTGCTAGAGGGGGAAGAGGGGAGACTGAAGCTTTCTTT.

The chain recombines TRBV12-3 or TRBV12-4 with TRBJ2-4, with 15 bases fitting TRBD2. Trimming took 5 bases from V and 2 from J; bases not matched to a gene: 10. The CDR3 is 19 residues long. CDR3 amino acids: CASSPGLAGGPAPKNIQYF. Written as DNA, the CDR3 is TGTGCCAGCAGTCCGGGACTAGCGGGAGGCCCGGCACCCAAAAACATTCAGTACTTC.

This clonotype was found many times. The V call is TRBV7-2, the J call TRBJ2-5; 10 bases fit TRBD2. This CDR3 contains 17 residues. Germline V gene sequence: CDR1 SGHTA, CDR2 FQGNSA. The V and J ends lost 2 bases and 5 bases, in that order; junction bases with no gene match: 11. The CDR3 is CASSLPTSGKAWETQYF. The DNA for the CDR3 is TGTGCCAGCAGCTTACCTACTAGCGGGAAGGCGTGGGAGACCCAGTACTTC.

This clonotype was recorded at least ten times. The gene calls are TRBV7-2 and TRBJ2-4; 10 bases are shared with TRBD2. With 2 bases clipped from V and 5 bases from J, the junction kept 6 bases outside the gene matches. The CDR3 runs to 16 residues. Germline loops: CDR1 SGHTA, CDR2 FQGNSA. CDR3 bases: TGTGCCAGCAGCTTAAAGCGGGAGGGCCGCCAAAACATTCAGTACTTC. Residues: CASSLKREGRQNIQYF.

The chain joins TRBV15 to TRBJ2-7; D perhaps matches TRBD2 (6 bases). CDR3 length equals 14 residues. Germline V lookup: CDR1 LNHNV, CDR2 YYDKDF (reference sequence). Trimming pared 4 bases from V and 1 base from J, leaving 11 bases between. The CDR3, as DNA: TGTGCCACCAGCACCCAGAGCGGGTCCTACGAGCAGTACTTC. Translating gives CATSTQSGSYEQYF.

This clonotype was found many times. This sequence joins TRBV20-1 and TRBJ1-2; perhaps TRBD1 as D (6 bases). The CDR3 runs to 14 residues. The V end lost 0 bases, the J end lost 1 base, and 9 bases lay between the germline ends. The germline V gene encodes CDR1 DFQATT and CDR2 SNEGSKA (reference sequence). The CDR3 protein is CSARESGVNYGYTF. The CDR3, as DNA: TGCAGTGCTAGAGAGTCAGGGGTTAACTATGGCTACACCTTC.

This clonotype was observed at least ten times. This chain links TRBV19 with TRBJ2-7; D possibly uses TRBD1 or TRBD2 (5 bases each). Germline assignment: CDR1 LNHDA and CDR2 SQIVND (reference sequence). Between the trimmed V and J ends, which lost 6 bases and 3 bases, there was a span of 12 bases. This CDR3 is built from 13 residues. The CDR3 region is CASSLGTDYEQYF. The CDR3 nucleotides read TGTGCCAGTAGCCTCGGGACCGACTACGAGCAGTACTTC.